A single sample is the source of the 10 T cell receptor beta chains below, sequenced in a study of blood T cell repertoires in COVID-19. Repertoires were generated with immunoSEQ multiplex PCR, while TCRdb's copy carries only in-frame clones and drops some. This table holds 130,000 or so clones, just under 80% found once. The sample taken for sequencing was peripheral blood. These receptors were taken from a man aged 55 to 70 with active or convalescent COVID-19.

The rearrangement joins TRBV5-5 to TRBJ2-2; D is perhaps TRBD2 (6 bases). The germline V gene encodes CDR1 SGHKS and CDR2 YYEKEE (reference sequence). Trimming took off 0 bases at V and 5 bases at J, with 11 bases between the two ends. This CDR3 is 15 amino acids long. CDR3 region: CASSLEAGRTGELFF. The CDR3 DNA is TGTGCCAGCAGCTTGGAGGCAGGGAGGACCGGGGAGCTGTTTTTT.

This rearrangement joins TRBV18 to TRBJ2-2, with D perhaps TRBD2 (6 bases). Germline values: CDR1 KGHSH, CDR2 LQKENI. The CDR3 length is 15 residues. Trimming left V 3 bases short and J 4 bases short, with 12 bases between. The CDR3 nucleotides are TGTGCCAGCTCACCCCAAGGGACTTCCACCGGGGAGCTGTTTTTT. Translation: CASSPQGTSTGELFF.

The chain employs TRBV27 and TRBJ2-7; TRBD1 might be the D (6 bases). Germline V CDR1 and CDR2: MNHEY, SMNVEV (reference sequence). CDR3 length: 16 residues. Trimming removed 5 bases from V and 4 bases from J, with 21 bases in between. The DNA for the CDR3 is TGTGCCAGCAGTCTTGCTTTTGGACAGTCCATTTACGAGCAGTACTTC. Translated, it gives CASSLAFGQSIYEQYF.

The chain recombines TRBV3-1 (or the pseudogene TRBV3-2) with TRBJ2-3; D perhaps matches TRBD1 (5 bases). CDR3 size: 14 residues. V was trimmed by 1 base and J by 6 bases, leaving 11 bases between them. Germline CDR1 and CDR2: LGHDT and YNNKEL (reference sequence). The CDR3 sequence is CASSQGQGADTQYF. In DNA form, the CDR3 reads TGTGCCAGCAGCCAAGGGCAGGGTGCGGATACGCAGTATTTT.

This rearrangement joins TRBV24-1 to TRBJ2-3, with TRBD2 matching over 8 bases. Losses at the gene ends were 8 bases for V and 4 bases for J; bases not matched to a gene: 7. CDR3 length equals 14 residues. CDR1 is KGHDR, CDR2 SFDVKD, per germline. The CDR3 DNA is TGTGCCACCAACGGAGCGGGAGAGGCAGATACGCAGTATTTT. As protein: CATNGAGEADTQYF.

This clone was recorded once. The chain has TRBV6-1 and TRBJ1-3; no clear D gene. CDR3 size: 16 residues. Germline loops: CDR1 MNHNS, CDR2 SASEGT. V was cut by 2 bases and J by 4 bases, with 15 bases left in between. CDR3 amino acids: CASSEFEAFGGNTIYF. The CDR3 bases are TGTGCCAGCAGTGAATTTGAGGCATTTGGCGGAAACACCATATATTTT.

The chain combines TRBV6-5 with TRBJ2-1; D gene unclear. V gave up 5 bases and J gave up 0 bases, with 8 bases separating them. Germline CDR1 and CDR2: MNHEY and SVGAGI. This CDR3 is built from 14 residues. This chain's CDR3 is CASSPYRSYNEQFF. In DNA, the CDR3 is TGTGCCAGCAGTCCGTATCGCTCCTACAATGAGCAGTTCTTC.

The genes are TRBV28 and TRBJ2-3, with 9 bases that match TRBD1. J lost 1 base, V lost 6 bases, and 5 bases had no gene match. The CDR3 is made up of 15 amino acids. CDR1 and CDR2 (germline): MDHEN, SYDVKM. CDR3 residues: CASSLGDRGTDTQYF. CDR3 nucleotide sequence: TGTGCCAGCAGCTTGGGGGACAGGGGCACAGATACGCAGTATTTT.

The rearrangement uses TRBV6-4 and TRBJ2-7; 10 bases match TRBD1. Germline V gives CDR1 MRHNA, CDR2 SNTAGT. After removal of 4 bases from V and 4 bases from J, the junction contained 1 base not matched to a gene. CDR3 length equals 13 residues. Written as DNA, the CDR3 is TGTGCCAGCAGTGTGGACAGGGGGTACGAGCAGTACTTC. Translation gives CASSVDRGYEQYF.

This rearrangement joins TRBV18 to TRBJ1-4; TRBD1 matches 10 bases. V lost 3 bases and J lost 8; bases outside the gene matches: 6. CDR3 length equals 15 residues. Germline CDR1 and CDR2: KGHSH and LQKENI. The CDR3 coding sequence is TGTGCCAGCTCACCGGGACAGGGGAGTAGCGAAAAACTGTTTTTT. Residues: CASSPGQGSSEKLFF.